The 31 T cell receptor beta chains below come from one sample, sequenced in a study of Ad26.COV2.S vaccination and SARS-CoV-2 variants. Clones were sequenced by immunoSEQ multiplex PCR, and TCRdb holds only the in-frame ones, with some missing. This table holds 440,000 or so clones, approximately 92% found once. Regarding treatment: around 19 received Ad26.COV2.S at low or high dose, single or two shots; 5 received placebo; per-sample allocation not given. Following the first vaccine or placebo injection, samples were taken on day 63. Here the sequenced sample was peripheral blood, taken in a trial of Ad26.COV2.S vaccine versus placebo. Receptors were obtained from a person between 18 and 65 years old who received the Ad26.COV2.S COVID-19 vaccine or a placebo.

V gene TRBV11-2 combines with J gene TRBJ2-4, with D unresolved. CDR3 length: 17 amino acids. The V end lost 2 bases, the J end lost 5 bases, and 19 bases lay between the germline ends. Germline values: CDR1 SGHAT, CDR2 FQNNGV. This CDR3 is CASSLSSHLGRENIQYF. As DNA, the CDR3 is TGTGCCAGCAGCTTATCCTCCCATCTAGGTCGGGAAAACATTCAGTACTTC. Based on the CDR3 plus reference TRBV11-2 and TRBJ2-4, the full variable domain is EAGVAQSPRYKIIEKRQSVAFWCNPISGHATLYWYQQILGQGPKLLIQFQNNGVVDDSQLPKDRFSAERLKGVDSTLKIQPAKLEDSAVYLCASSLSSHLGRENIQYFGAGTRLSVL.

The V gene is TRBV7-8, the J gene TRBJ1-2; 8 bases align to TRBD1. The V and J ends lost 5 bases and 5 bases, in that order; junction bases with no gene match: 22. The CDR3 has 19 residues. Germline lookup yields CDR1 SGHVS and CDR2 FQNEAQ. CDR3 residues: CASSDYLPRGRWGRYGYTF. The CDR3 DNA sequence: TGTGCCAGCAGCGATTACCTCCCCAGGGGGCGCTGGGGACGTTATGGCTACACCTTC.

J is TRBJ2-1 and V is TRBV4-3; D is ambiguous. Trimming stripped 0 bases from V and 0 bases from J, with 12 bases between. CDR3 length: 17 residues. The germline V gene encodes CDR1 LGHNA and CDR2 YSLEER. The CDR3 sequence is CASSQDLTRNSYNEQFF. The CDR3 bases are TGCGCCAGCAGCCAAGATTTAACCAGAAACTCCTACAATGAGCAGTTCTTC.

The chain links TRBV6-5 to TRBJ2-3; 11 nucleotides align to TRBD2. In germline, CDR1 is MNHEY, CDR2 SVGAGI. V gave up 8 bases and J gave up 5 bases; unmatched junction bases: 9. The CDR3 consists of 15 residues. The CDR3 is CASRRTSGYRDTQYF. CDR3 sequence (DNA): TGTGCCAGCCGCCGGACTAGCGGGTACCGAGATACGCAGTATTTT.

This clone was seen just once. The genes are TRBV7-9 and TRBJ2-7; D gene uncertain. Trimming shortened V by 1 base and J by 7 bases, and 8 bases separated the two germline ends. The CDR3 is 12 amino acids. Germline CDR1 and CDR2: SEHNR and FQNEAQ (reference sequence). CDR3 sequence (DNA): TGTGCCAGCAGCTTAGGGGTAGGGGAGCAGTACTTC. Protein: CASSLGVGEQYF. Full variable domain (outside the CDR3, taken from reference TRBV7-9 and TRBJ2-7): DTGVSQNPRHKITKRGQNVTFRCDPISEHNRLYWYRQTLGQGPEFLTYFQNEAQLEKSRLLSDRFSAERPKGSFSTLEIQRTEQGDSAMYLCASSLGVGEQYFGPGTRLTVT.

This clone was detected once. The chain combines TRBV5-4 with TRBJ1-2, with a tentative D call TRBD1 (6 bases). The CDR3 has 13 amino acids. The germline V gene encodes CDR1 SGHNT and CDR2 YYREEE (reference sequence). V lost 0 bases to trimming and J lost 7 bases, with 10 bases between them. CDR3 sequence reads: CASSLDRVGGYTF. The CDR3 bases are TGTGCCAGCAGCTTGGACAGGGTAGGTGGCTACACCTTC.

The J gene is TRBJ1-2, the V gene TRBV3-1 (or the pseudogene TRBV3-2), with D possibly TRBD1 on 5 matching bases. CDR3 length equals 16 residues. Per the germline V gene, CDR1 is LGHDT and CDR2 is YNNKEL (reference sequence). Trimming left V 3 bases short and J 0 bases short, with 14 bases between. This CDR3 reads CASSQRGGPTNYGYTF. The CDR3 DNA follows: TGTGCCAGCAGCCAGAGGGGAGGACCGACTAACTATGGCTACACCTTC.

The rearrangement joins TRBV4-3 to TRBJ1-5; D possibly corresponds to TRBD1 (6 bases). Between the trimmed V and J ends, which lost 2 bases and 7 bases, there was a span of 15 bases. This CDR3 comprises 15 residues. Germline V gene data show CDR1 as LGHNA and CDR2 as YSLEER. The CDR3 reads CASSQSRGGRQPQHF. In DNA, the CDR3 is TGCGCCAGCAGCCAATCGCGGGGGGGCCGGCAGCCCCAGCATTTT.

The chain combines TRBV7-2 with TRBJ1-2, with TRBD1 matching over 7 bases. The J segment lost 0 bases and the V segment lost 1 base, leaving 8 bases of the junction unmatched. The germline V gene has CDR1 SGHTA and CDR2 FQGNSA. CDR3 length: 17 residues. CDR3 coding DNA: TGTGCCAGCAGCTTAGTCCCAGGGGGATGGGCTAACTATGGCTACACCTTC. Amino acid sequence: CASSLVPGGWANYGYTF.

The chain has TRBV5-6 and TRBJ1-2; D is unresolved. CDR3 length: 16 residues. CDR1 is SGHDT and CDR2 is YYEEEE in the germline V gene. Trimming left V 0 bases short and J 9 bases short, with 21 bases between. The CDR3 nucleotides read TGTGCCAGCAGCTTGGTTAGATCACCCTACCCCTCGCGCTACACCTTC. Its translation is CASSLVRSPYPSRYTF.

CDR3 sequence (DNA): TGCAGTGCTGAAAAGCTTGGTGAGCAGTTCTTC. This translates into CSAEKLGEQFF. This chain connects TRBV20-1 to TRBJ2-1; D is unresolved. Germline CDR1 is DFQATT and CDR2 is SNEGSKA (reference sequence). This CDR3 has 11 amino acids. V was cut by 5 bases and J by 9 bases, with 11 bases left in between.

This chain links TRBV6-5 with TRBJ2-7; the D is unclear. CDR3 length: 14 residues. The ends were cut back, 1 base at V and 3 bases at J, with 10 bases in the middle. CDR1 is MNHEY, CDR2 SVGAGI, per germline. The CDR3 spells CASSYWIKGYEQYF. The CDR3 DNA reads TGTGCCAGCAGTTACTGGATCAAAGGCTACGAGCAGTACTTC.

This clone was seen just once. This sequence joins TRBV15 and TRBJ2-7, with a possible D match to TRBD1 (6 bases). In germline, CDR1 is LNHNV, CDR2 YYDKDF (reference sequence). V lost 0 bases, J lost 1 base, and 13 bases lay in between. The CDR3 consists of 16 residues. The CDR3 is CATSRDRSGQSYEQYF. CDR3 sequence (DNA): TGTGCCACCAGCAGAGATAGATCTGGACAGTCCTACGAGCAGTACTTC.

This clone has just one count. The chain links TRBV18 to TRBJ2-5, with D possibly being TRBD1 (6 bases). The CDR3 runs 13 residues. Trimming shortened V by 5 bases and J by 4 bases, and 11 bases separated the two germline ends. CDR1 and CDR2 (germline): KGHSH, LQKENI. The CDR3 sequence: CASSKQGRETQYF. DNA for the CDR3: TGTGCCAGCTCAAAACAGGGTAGAGAGACCCAGTACTTC.

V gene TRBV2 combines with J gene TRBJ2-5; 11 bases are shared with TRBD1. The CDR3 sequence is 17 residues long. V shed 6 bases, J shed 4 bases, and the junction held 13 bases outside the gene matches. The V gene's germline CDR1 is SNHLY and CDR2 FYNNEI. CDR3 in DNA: TGTGCCAGCAGAGATCGGACAGGGGGCCAATTTCCAGAGACCCAGTACTTC. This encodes CASRDRTGGQFPETQYF.

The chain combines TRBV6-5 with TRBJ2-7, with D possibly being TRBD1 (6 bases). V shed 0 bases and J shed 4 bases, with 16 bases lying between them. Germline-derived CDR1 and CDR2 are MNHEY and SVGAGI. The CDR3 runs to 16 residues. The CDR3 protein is CASSYSYRVEVYEQYF. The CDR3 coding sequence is TGTGCCAGCAGTTACTCGTACAGGGTCGAGGTTTACGAGCAGTACTTC.

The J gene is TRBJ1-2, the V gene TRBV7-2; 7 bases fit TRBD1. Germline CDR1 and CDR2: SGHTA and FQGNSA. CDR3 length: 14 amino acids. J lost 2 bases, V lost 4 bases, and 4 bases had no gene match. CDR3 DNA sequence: TGTGCCAGCAGCTCGGACAGGCGGAACTATGGCTACACCTTC. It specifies CASSSDRRNYGYTF.

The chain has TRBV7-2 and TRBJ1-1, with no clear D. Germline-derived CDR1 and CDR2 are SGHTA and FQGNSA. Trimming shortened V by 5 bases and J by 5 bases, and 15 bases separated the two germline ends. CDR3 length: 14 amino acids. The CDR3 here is CASSTDGGLTEAFF. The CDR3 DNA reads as TGTGCCAGCAGCACGGACGGTGGGTTGACTGAAGCTTTCTTT.

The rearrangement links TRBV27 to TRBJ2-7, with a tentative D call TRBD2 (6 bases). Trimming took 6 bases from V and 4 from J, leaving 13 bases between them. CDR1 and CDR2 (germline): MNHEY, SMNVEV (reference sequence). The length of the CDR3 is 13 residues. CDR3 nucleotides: TGTGCCAGCAGCCCTGGGGGGTTTTACGAGCAGTACTTC. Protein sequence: CASSPGGFYEQYF.

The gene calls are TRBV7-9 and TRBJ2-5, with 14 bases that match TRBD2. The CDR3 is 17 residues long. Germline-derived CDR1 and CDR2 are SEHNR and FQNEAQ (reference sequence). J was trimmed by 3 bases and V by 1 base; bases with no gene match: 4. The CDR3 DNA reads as TGTGCCAGCAGCTTAGGGACTAGCGGGGGGCAAGAAGAGACCCAGTACTTC. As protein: CASSLGTSGGQEETQYF.

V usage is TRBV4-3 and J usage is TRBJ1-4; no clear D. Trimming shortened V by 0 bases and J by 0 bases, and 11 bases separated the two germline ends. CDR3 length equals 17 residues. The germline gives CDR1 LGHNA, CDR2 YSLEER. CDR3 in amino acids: CASSQEGLVTTNEKLFF. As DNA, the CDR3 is TGCGCCAGCAGCCAAGAGGGCCTCGTGACAACTAATGAAAAACTGTTTTTT.

The CDR3 loop reads CASSPGTNTAPVSGANVLTF. The DNA for the CDR3 is TGTGCCAGCAGCCCTGGGACAAACACCGCCCCAGTCTCTGGGGCCAACGTCCTGACTTTC. This chain uses TRBV7-6 with TRBJ2-6; possible D gene TRBD1, 6 bases. The CDR3 covers 20 residues. V dropped 5 bases and J dropped 0 bases, with 23 bases sitting between them. Germline CDR1 is SGHVS and CDR2 is FNYEAQ. The variable domain in full, completed from reference TRBV7-6 and TRBJ2-6, reads GAGVSQSPRYKVTKRGQDVALRCDPISGHVSLYWYRQALGQGPEFLTYFNYEAQQDKSGLPNDRFSAERPEGSISTLTIQRTEQRDSAMYRCASSPGTNTAPVSGANVLTFGAGSRLTVL.

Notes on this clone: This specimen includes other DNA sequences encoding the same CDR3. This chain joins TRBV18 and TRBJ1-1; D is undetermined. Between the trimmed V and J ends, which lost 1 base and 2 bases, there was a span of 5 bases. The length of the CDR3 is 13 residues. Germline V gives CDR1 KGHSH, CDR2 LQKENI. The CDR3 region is CASSPLDNTEAFF. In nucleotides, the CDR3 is TGTGCCAGCTCACCACTGGATAACACTGAAGCTTTCTTT.

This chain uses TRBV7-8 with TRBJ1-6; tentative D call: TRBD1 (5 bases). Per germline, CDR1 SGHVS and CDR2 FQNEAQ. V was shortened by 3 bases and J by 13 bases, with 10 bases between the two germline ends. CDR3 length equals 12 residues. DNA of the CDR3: TGTGCCAGCAGCTTCCTGCGGGGGCCCCTCCACTTT. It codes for CASSFLRGPLHF.

The DNA for the CDR3 is TGCGCCAGCAGCCAAGATACGACTTCGAACACCGGGGAGCTGTTTTTT. It specifies CASSQDTTSNTGELFF. The genes are TRBV4-3 and TRBJ2-2; D is ambiguous. The CDR3 is 16 amino acids. Germline values: CDR1 LGHNA, CDR2 YSLEER. Trimming cost V 0 bases and J 0 bases, with 8 bases left between them.

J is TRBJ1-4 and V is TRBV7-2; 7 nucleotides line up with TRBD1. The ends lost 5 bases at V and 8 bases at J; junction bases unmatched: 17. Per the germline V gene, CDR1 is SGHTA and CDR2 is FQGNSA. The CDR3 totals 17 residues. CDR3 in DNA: TGTGCCAGCAGCGCTATTACGACAGGGCCGGTTCGGGAAAAACTGTTTTTT. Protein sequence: CASSAITTGPVREKLFF. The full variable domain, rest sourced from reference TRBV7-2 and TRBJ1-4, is GAGVSQSPSNKVTEKGKDVELRCDPISGHTALYWYRQSLGQGLEFLIYFQGNSAPDKSGLPSDRFSAERTGGSVSTLTIQRTQQEDSAVYLCASSAITTGPVREKLFFGSGTQLSVL.

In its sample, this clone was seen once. CDR3 in DNA: TGTGCCATCAGCATAGGACAGGAAAATAATTCACCCCTCCACTTT. It translates to CAISIGQENNSPLHF. The V and J genes are TRBV10-3 and TRBJ1-6; TRBD1 aligns across 7 bases. The J segment lost 5 bases and the V segment lost 6 bases, leaving 7 bases of the junction unmatched. CDR3 size: 15 residues. Germline assignment: CDR1 ENHRY and CDR2 SYGVKD.

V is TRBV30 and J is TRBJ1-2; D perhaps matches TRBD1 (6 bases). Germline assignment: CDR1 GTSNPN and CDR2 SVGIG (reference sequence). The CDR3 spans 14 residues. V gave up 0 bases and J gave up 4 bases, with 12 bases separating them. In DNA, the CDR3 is TGTGCCTGGAGTGTACTGAGGGGGGTCTATGGCTACACCTTC. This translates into CAWSVLRGVYGYTF.

CDR3 coding DNA: TGTGCCAGCAGCTACGACAGGAACTACGAGCAGTACTTC. As protein: CASSYDRNYEQYF. The chain uses TRBV5-6 and TRBJ2-7; D is perhaps TRBD1 (6 bases). This CDR3 comprises 13 residues. V lost 3 bases to trimming and J lost 3 bases, with 10 bases between them. Germline CDR1 reads SGHDT; CDR2 reads YYEEEE.

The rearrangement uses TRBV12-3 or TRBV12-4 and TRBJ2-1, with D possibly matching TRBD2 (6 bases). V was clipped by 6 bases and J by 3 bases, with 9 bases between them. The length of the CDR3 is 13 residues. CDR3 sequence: CASRRGYYNEQFF. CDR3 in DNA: TGTGCCAGCAGGCGGGGATACTACAATGAGCAGTTCTTC.

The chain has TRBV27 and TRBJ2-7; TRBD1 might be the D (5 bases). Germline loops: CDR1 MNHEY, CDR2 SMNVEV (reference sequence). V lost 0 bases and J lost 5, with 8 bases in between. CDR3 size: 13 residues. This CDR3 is CASSLSGQNEQYF. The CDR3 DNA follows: TGTGCCAGCAGTTTATCAGGACAAAACGAGCAGTACTTC.